These 31 T cell receptor beta chains originate from one sample sequenced in a study of neoadjuvant anti-PD-1 for oral cavity cancer. Method: immunoSEQ multiplex PCR; TCRdb's copy keeps in-frame clones and lacks some. The sample records 73,000 or so clones, 85% being singletons. Indicated time point: after neoadjuvant nivolumab, at surgical resection. The sample in question was PBMCs, obtained after nivolumab (anti-PD-1) treatment. Receptor source: a person aged 35 to 85 with oral cavity squamous cell carcinoma.

There are a few counts of this clone. V is TRBV2 and J is TRBJ1-2; 7 bases are shared with TRBD1. Germline V gene sequence: CDR1 SNHLY, CDR2 FYNNEI. This CDR3 is built from 14 residues. V trimming: 3 bases; J trimming: 4 bases; junction bases outside the gene matches: 5. The CDR3 is CASSDVTGAYGYTF. The DNA for the CDR3 is TGTGCCAGCAGTGATGTTACAGGGGCCTATGGCTACACCTTC.

This chain joins TRBV6-6 and TRBJ2-7; D gene uncertain. The CDR3 has 13 residues. V shed 4 bases and J shed 7 bases, with 14 bases lying between them. Germline V gene lookup returns CDR1 MNHNY and CDR2 SVGAGI (reference sequence). The CDR3 bases are TGTGCCAGCAGTTCCTACTTGATTGAGGAGCAGTACTTC. The encoded protein is CASSSYLIEEQYF.

V and J are TRBV19 and TRBJ2-3, with a weak D call TRBD2 (6 bases). The V gene lost 7 bases and the J gene lost 8 bases, with 16 bases spanning the gap. Per germline, CDR1 LNHDA and CDR2 SQIVND (reference sequence). This CDR3 has 13 residues. The CDR3 nucleotides read TGTGCCAGTACCCCTCAGGGACTGGGTACGCAGTATTTT. It yields the protein CASTPQGLGTQYF.

Remarks on this clone: A junction boundary mismatches the germline segment, possibly from a read error. V and J are TRBV11-2 and TRBJ1-1, with D tentatively TRBD1 (5 bases). The CDR3 is 14 residues long. Looked up from germline, CDR1 is SGHAT and CDR2 is FQNNGV. DNA of the CDR3: TGTGCCAGCAGCTCTGACAGTCTTGTCTTTGGCACCAACTTT. It specifies CASSSDSLVFGTNF.

The chain employs TRBV6-5 and TRBJ1-1; TRBD1 aligns across 7 bases. CDR1 and CDR2 from the germline V gene are MNHEY and SVGAGI. The CDR3 spans 13 residues. J was trimmed by 5 bases and V by 2 bases; bases with no gene match: 2. For the CDR3, the DNA is TGTGCCAGCAGTTACGAGGGGGCAACTGAAGCTTTCTTT. This sequence encodes CASSYEGATEAFF.

V gene TRBV6-4 combines with J gene TRBJ2-1; a possible D gene is TRBD2 (5 bases). Germline V gene data show CDR1 as MRHNA and CDR2 as SNTAGT. The V and J ends lost 11 bases and 2 bases respectively, with 13 bases between them. The CDR3 is 13 amino acids. The CDR3 sequence is CAPFRGPYNEQFF. In DNA form, the CDR3 reads TGTGCCCCCTTTCGGGGTCCCTACAATGAGCAGTTCTTC.

The chain couples TRBV9 to TRBJ2-1, with 9 bases aligning to TRBD2. The trim removed 4 bases at V and 7 bases at J, leaving 12 bases unmatched. CDR1 is SGDLS and CDR2 is YYNGEE in the germline V gene. The CDR3 runs 16 residues. CDR3 coding DNA: TGTGCCAGCAGCCCCCCGCATAGCGGGAGAGTGAATGAGCAGTTCTTC. It encodes CASSPPHSGRVNEQFF.

V is TRBV5-6 and J is TRBJ1-2; TRBD1 agrees at 10 bases. The CDR3 covers 15 residues. The V segment lost 4 bases and the J segment 3 bases; nucleotides outside the gene matches: 6. Germline V gene lookup returns CDR1 SGHDT and CDR2 YYEEEE. The CDR3 is CASSPPGQGYYGYTF. Here the CDR3 DNA reads TGTGCCAGCAGCCCCCCGGGACAGGGGTACTATGGCTACACCTTC.

The chain combines TRBV5-1 with TRBJ2-3; a weak D match, TRBD1 (6 bases). The V end was cut by 2 bases, the J end by 1 base, with 14 bases between. CDR1 is SGHRS, CDR2 YFSETQ, per germline. The CDR3 runs 16 residues. The CDR3 region has the DNA TGCGCCAGCAGCTTATTTGGGGGCTATGGCACAGATACGCAGTATTTT. As protein: CASSLFGGYGTDTQYF.

This chain connects TRBV4-1 to TRBJ2-4; possible D gene TRBD2, 6 bases. The CDR3 has 16 amino acids. In germline, CDR1 is MGHRA, CDR2 YSYEKL. V lost 4 bases and J lost 0, with 13 bases in between. The CDR3 DNA reads TGCGCCAGCAGCCGATTAGAAGCGGGAGCCAAAAACATTCAGTACTTC. Protein: CASSRLEAGAKNIQYF.

V is TRBV9 and J is TRBJ2-5; D might be TRBD1 (5 bases). Germline lookup yields CDR1 SGDLS and CDR2 YYNGEE. Trimming took 3 bases from V and 5 from J, leaving 14 bases between them. CDR3 length equals 14 residues. Written as DNA, the CDR3 is TGTGCCAGCAGCGGGGGCAAGGTCGGCGAGACCCAGTACTTC. It codes for CASSGGKVGETQYF.

This clone was seen more than once but under ten times. The J gene is TRBJ2-1, the V gene TRBV5-4, with unresolved D. The CDR3 runs to 13 residues. In germline, CDR1 is SGHNT, CDR2 YYREEE (reference sequence). Between the trimmed V and J ends, which lost 0 bases and 7 bases, there was a span of 8 bases. The CDR3 loop is CASSLVALNEQFF. The DNA of the CDR3 is TGTGCCAGCAGCTTGGTCGCACTGAATGAGCAGTTCTTC. Full variable domain (remainder filled in from reference TRBV5-4 and TRBJ2-1): ETGVTQSPTHLIKTRGQQVTLRCSSQSGHNTVSWYQQALGQGPQFIFQYYREEENGRGNFPPRFSGLQFPNYSSELNVNALELDDSALYLCASSLVALNEQFFGPGTRLTVL.

This chain joins TRBV10-2 and TRBJ2-2, with D possibly TRBD2 on 6 matching bases. Trimming took off 5 bases at V and 0 bases at J, with 13 bases between the two ends. Germline CDR1 and CDR2: WSHSY and SAAADI. The CDR3 runs to 16 residues. CDR3 residues: CASSLSPGANTGELFF. DNA of the CDR3: TGCGCCAGCAGTCTCTCGCCGGGGGCGAACACCGGGGAGCTGTTTTTT.

This clone was recorded only once. The rearrangement links TRBV7-3 to TRBJ1-3, with 8 bases lining up with TRBD1. J gave up 3 bases and V 2 bases, and 3 bases lay outside the gene matches. The CDR3 loop spans 15 amino acids. Germline CDR1 is SGHTA and CDR2 is FQGTGA. For the CDR3, the DNA is TGTGCCAGCAGCTTAGACAGGGGCCTTGGAAACACCATATATTTT. Protein sequence: CASSLDRGLGNTIYF.

This clone was counted a few times. J is TRBJ1-5 and V is TRBV30; D ambiguous. CDR1 is GTSNPN and CDR2 is SVGIG in the germline V gene (reference sequence). CDR3 length: 13 amino acids. V shed 0 bases and J shed 6 bases, with 9 bases lying between them. Written as DNA, the CDR3 is TGTGCCTGGAGTGTACAGTCGTCTCAGCCCCAGCATTTT. Translation gives CAWSVQSSQPQHF.

J is TRBJ2-2 and V is TRBV12-5, with no clear D. Germline CDR1 reads LGHNT; CDR2 reads FRNRAP. With 4 bases removed from V and 5 bases from J, the gap between germline ends came to 5 bases. The CDR3 sequence is 12 residues long. CDR3 coding DNA: TGTGCTAGTGGTTCGTCGACCGGGGAGCTGTTTTTT. Translation: CASGSSTGELFF.

The gene calls are TRBV5-1 and TRBJ1-5, with a possible D match to TRBD1 (6 bases). CDR1 is SGHRS and CDR2 is YFSETQ in the germline V gene. The CDR3 runs 15 residues. The V gene lost 2 bases and the J gene lost 6 bases, with 15 bases spanning the gap. The CDR3 spells CASSFSPGASQPQHF. In DNA form, the CDR3 reads TGCGCCAGCAGCTTTTCTCCGGGGGCTAGTCAGCCCCAGCATTTT.

The rearrangement joins TRBV5-5 to TRBJ2-7; 7 nucleotides match TRBD2. V lost 4 bases, J lost 0 bases, and 7 bases stayed unmatched. Germline V CDR1 and CDR2: SGHKS, YYEKEE (reference sequence). The CDR3 is made up of 15 amino acids. The CDR3 sequence: CASSGNGLGSYEQYF. The CDR3 bases are TGTGCCAGCAGCGGGAATGGACTAGGCTCCTACGAGCAGTACTTC.

V and J are TRBV30 and TRBJ1-1; D is unclear. Germline assignment: CDR1 GTSNPN and CDR2 SVGIG (reference sequence). There are 13 residues in the CDR3. The V and J ends lost 2 bases and 5 bases respectively, with 12 bases between them. The CDR3: CAWSKAGGTEAFF. The DNA of the CDR3 is TGTGCCTGGAGTAAGGCAGGCGGGACTGAAGCTTTCTTT. Using reference TRBV30 and TRBJ1-1 for the parts outside the CDR3, the full variable domain is SQTIHQWPATLVQPVGSPLSLECTVEGTSNPNLYWYRQAAGRGLQLLFYSVGIGQISSEVPQNLSASRPQDRQFILSSKKLLLSDSGFYLCAWSKAGGTEAFFGQGTRLTVV.

The V gene is TRBV7-9, the J gene TRBJ2-7, with 10 bases that match TRBD2. The trim removed 1 base at V and 5 bases at J, leaving 5 bases unmatched. The germline V gene encodes CDR1 SEHNR and CDR2 FQNEAQ (reference sequence). The CDR3 spans 15 residues. CDR3 region: CASSLGAGGPNEQYF. CDR3 in DNA: TGTGCCAGCAGCTTAGGAGCGGGAGGGCCTAACGAGCAGTACTTC.

J is TRBJ2-5 and V is TRBV6-1; 7 positions agree with TRBD2. The J call may be incorrect, as the DNA end agrees better with TRBJ2-7. The germline V gene encodes CDR1 MNHNS and CDR2 SASEGT. This CDR3 has 13 residues. CDR3 sequence: CASSWRTRDEQYF. For the CDR3, the DNA is TGTGCCAGCTCCTGGCGGACTAGAGACGAGCAGTACTTC.

This chain links TRBV30 with TRBJ2-3; D gene ambiguous. The CDR3 consists of 14 residues. Germline V CDR1 and CDR2: GTSNPN, SVGIG (reference sequence). The V and J ends lost 4 bases and 1 base respectively, with 12 bases between them. The CDR3 sequence is CAWNYGMGTDTQYF. The CDR3 region has the DNA TGTGCCTGGAACTATGGGATGGGCACAGATACGCAGTATTTT.

This clone was seen just once. Germline is not matched at one junction end, which may reflect a read error. This chain links TRBV11-2 with TRBJ2-1, with 7 bases aligning to TRBD1. The CDR3 is made up of 15 amino acids. Per germline, CDR1 SGHAT and CDR2 FQNNGV. The CDR3 region is CASSSSGQTMNEHFF. CDR3 in DNA: TGTGCCAGCAGCTCCTCGGGACAGACGATGAATGAGCATTTCTTC. Full variable domain (missing parts from reference TRBV11-2 and TRBJ2-1): EAGVAQSPRYKIIEKRQSVAFWCNPISGHATLYWYQQILGQGPKLLIQFQNNGVVDDSQLPKDRFSAERLKGVDSTLKIQPAKLEDSAVYLCASSSSGQTMNEHFFGPGTRLTVL.

The chain has TRBV5-1 and TRBJ2-5; D call uncertain. V dropped 2 bases and J dropped 5 bases, with 7 bases sitting between them. The germline V gene encodes CDR1 SGHRS and CDR2 YFSETQ. The CDR3 runs 12 residues. CDR3 coding DNA: TGCGCCAGCAGCTTCATGGGTGAGACCCAGTACTTC. This gives the protein CASSFMGETQYF.

V usage is TRBV4-2 and J usage is TRBJ2-3; D is possibly TRBD2 (6 bases). The V and J ends lost 4 bases and 1 base respectively, with 18 bases between them. This CDR3 region has 17 residues. Germline V gives CDR1 LGHNA, CDR2 YNFKEQ. The DNA of the CDR3 is TGTGCCAGCAGCCCAAATAGGGGTAGCGGTGGCACAGATACGCAGTATTTT. It encodes CASSPNRGSGGTDTQYF.

The J gene is TRBJ1-5, the V gene TRBV12-5; 7 bases match TRBD1. Germline CDR1 is LGHNT and CDR2 is FRNRAP. V shed 7 bases and J 5 bases; nucleotides not matched to a gene: 8. The CDR3 runs to 14 residues. CDR3 in DNA: TGTGCTAGTGCCCCCGGGACAGACCATCAGCCCCAGCATTTT. This translates into CASAPGTDHQPQHF.

The rearrangement joins TRBV6-1 to TRBJ2-7; the match to TRBD1 covers 12 bases. CDR1 and CDR2 (germline): MNHNS, SASEGT. V lost 0 bases to trimming and J lost 5 bases; unmatched junction nucleotides: 5. The CDR3 is 16 amino acids. CDR3 amino acids: CASSEALGQGADEQYF. The CDR3 nucleotides read TGTGCCAGCAGTGAAGCGCTGGGACAGGGGGCCGACGAGCAGTACTTC.

This clone was seen just once. The chain has TRBV6-6 and TRBJ2-2, with a possible D match to TRBD1 (5 bases). CDR1 is MNHNY and CDR2 is SVGAGI in the germline V gene (reference sequence). Trimming left V 3 bases short and J 1 base short, with 6 bases between. The CDR3 has 14 amino acids. Written as DNA, the CDR3 is TGTGCCAGCAGTTATAGGGGGAACACCGGGGAGCTGTTTTTT. Its protein product is CASSYRGNTGELFF.

This clone was detected only once. V gene TRBV5-1 combines with J gene TRBJ2-5, with 8 nucleotides matching TRBD1. V lost 4 bases, J lost 3 bases, and 11 bases stayed unmatched. The CDR3 loop spans 16 amino acids. Germline CDR1 reads SGHRS; CDR2 reads YFSETQ. This chain's CDR3 is CASSRLGTGAKETQYF. CDR3 DNA sequence: TGCGCCAGCAGCCGACTAGGGACAGGAGCAAAAGAGACCCAGTACTTC.

The gene calls are TRBV6-6 and TRBJ2-7; no clear D. The CDR3 length is 15 residues. Trimming took 0 bases from V and 8 from J, leaving 17 bases between them. Germline-derived CDR1 and CDR2 are MNHNY and SVGAGI (reference sequence). The CDR3 loop is CASSYSGGPSHKQYF. CDR3 DNA sequence: TGTGCCAGCAGTTACTCGGGCGGCCCCAGCCACAAGCAGTACTTC.

This chain links TRBV27 with TRBJ2-3, with 8 positions matching TRBD1. CDR1 is MNHEY, CDR2 SMNVEV, per germline (reference sequence). V shed 3 bases, J shed 4 bases, and the junction held 9 bases outside the gene matches. The CDR3 is made up of 16 amino acids. In DNA, the CDR3 is TGTGCCAGCAGTTTGATCCGGACAGGGTCTCCAGATACGCAGTATTTT. Its protein product is CASSLIRTGSPDTQYF.